Below, one T cell receptor beta chain is given with its context. This clonotype was counted a single time. Its recognized antigen is unknown. No much larger clone exists at a distance of one base, and base qualities are not known. Support from one read is weak. V loses 7 bases of germline sequence and J loses 8 bases, and the interval between the two ends is 32 bases. Taken from the germline V gene (reference sequence), the CDR1 and CDR2 loops are LNHDA and SQIVND. The CDR3 covers 18 residues, taking in both the cysteine and the phenylalanine. The DNA shown is the 54-base CDR3, in frame from base 1. This sample was included in a study of T cells in Graves' hyperthyroidism and ophthalmopathy (dated by TCRdb to between 2017 and 2020). General notes on the study: Peripheral blood samples were taken at the time of initial diagnosis, prior to any treatment. After sampling, hyperthyroidism patients received methimazole starting at 30 mg daily, and ophthalmopathy patients received high-dose intravenous methylprednisolone. The 100 discovery patients were randomly split 7:3 into training and test sets. The study also compared thyroid tissue and blood T-cell repertoires from several Graves' hyperthyroidism patients. To identify distinguishing TCR V-J signatures, a discovery cohort of around 100 patients was used, comprising 40 to 45 with Graves' ophthalmopathy and some 57 with stable Graves' hyperthyroidism. Whether ophthalmopathy could be predicted prospectively was tested in an independent validation cohort made up of 18 to 20 hyperthyroidism patients plus 17 patients who later progressed to ophthalmopathy. According to the paper, TCR Vbeta CDR3 sequencing was carried out on 135 peripheral blood samples, which came from fewer than 50 ophthalmopathy, approximately 78 hyperthyroidism and 17 progressor patients. General study outcomes and caveats: Most expanded thyroid clonotypes (frequency above 0.001) were also detected in blood, a finding suggesting that blood repertoires may reflect thyroid immune responses. In cross-validation, a model built on a 13 V-J signature told ophthalmopathy apart from stable hyperthyroidism with about 90% sensitivity and about 81% specificity, and in testing the same model reached 80%/75%. Sample size was not statistically predetermined, and blinding of investigators to group allocation was not performed. In validation, the model predicted progression to ophthalmopathy with roughly 70% sensitivity and approximately 74% specificity, a median of around six months before onset.

Graves' hyperthyroidism was defined as stable when no progression to ophthalmopathy occurred over 18 months of follow-up. Hyperthyroidism patients were newly diagnosed, had a disease duration of under 2 months, and were aged 18 to 65 years. The study excluded patients with uncontrolled infections, other autoimmune diseases, pregnancy or lactation. Diagnoses relied on clinical symptoms, serum thyroxine and TRAb, thyroid ultrasound and orbital computed tomography. PBMCs were isolated from more than 8 ml of fresh peripheral blood by Ficoll-Paque density gradient centrifugation. Total RNA was extracted using Trizol reagent, and RNA quality was assessed on an Agilent 2100 Bioanalyzer. Amplification of TCR beta CDR3 regions was carried out from RNA transcripts. A first-round RT-PCR of the TCR CDR3 used the HTBI primer set with the Qiagen OneStep RT-PCR kit. A second multiplex PCR round built the libraries, followed by size selection and purification. The libraries were sequenced on an Illumina HiSeq2000 using paired-end 100 bp reads. The authors' pipeline ran thus. SOAPnuke was used to process the raw data, with reads discarded if the reads contained adapters or uncalled bases, had a mean Phred below 15, or lacked an exact constant-primer or identifier match. High-quality paired reads were merged with COPE v1.2.5, and unique nucleotide sequences were defined as clonotypes. Clonotypes were aligned to IMGT TRBV, TRBD and TRBJ reference segments using MiTCR v1.1. The analysis included only V-J combinations with a frequency above 0.0001, which together covered more than 99% of the repertoires. The TCS score was defined as F50 (clonal expansion) divided by E x V (chaos), with BLOSUM62-based TCRdist calculated between CDR3 peptides within each V-J. Welch's t-statistics and random forest reduced just over 500 V-J features to under 15, which were used in a naive Bayes classifier (R e1071). Clones were called with MiXCR by TCRdb after fastp trimmed the public reads at Q25, and only in-frame beta chains were retained. A single entry per CDR3 protein holds the most common genes and DNA from its merged rows. None of the V and J calls come from the authors' own analysis; TCRdb made them. The sample table contains under 350,000 distinct CDR3 sequences; only one count was recorded for approximately 22% of them. The ten largest clones capture about 50% of the sample.

Sequencing was performed on blood. The receptor comes from a woman aged 50 to 60 with Graves' hyperthyroidism. Rearrangement joined TRBV19 to TRBJ1-2; the D gene is not confidently resolved. The CDR3: CASTSPDPRHTHGGGYTF. The nucleotide sequence reads as follows: TGTGCCAGTACCTCTCCGGACCCGCGACACACTCACGGAGGGGGCTACACCTTC.